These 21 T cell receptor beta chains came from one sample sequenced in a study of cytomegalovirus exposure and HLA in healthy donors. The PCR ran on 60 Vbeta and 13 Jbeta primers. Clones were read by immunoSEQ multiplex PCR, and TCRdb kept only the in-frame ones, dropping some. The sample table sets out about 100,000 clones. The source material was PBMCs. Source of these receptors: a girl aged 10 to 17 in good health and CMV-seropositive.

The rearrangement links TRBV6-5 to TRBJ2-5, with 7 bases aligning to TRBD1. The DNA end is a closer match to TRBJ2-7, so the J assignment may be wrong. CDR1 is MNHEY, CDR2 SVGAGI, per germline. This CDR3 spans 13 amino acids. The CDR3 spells CASSWDSSYEQYF. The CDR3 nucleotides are TGTGCCAGCAGCTGGGACAGCTCCTACGAGCAGTACTTC.

CDR3 sequence reads: CASSLRAGDTQYF. The CDR3 DNA is TGCGCCAGCAGCTTACGGGCGGGGGATACGCAGTATTTT. The chain combines TRBV5-1 with TRBJ2-3, with a tentative D call TRBD2 (6 bases). The V end lost 2 bases, the J end lost 6 bases, and 10 bases lay between the germline ends. The CDR3 contains 13 residues. Germline assignment: CDR1 SGHRS and CDR2 YFSETQ. The full variable domain, completed using reference TRBV5-1 and TRBJ2-3, is KAGVTQTPRYLIKTRGQQVTLSCSPISGHRSVSWYQQTPGQGLQFLFEYFSETQRNKGNFPGRFSGRQFSNSRSEMNVSTLELGDSALYLCASSLRAGDTQYFGPGTRLTVL.

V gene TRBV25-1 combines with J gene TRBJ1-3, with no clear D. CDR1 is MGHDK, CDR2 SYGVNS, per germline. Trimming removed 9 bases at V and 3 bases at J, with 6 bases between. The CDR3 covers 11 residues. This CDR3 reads CASEIGNTIYF. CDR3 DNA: TGTGCCAGTGAGATTGGAAACACCATATATTTT.

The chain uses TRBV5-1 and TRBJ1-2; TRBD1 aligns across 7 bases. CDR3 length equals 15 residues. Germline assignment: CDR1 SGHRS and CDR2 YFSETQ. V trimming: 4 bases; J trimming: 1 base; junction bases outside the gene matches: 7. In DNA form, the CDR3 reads TGCGCCAGCAGCCCGAACCGGGACAGTAACTATGGCTACACCTTC. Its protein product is CASSPNRDSNYGYTF.

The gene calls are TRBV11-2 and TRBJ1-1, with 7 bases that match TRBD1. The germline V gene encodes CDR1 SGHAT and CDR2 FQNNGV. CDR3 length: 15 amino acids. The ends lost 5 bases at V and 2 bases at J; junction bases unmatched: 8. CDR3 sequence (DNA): TGTGCCAGCAGCCCCAGACAGGGCCTTAACACTGAAGCTTTCTTT. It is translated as CASSPRQGLNTEAFF.

CDR3 bases: TGCAGCGTTAAGACAGGGGGGAGCGATGGCTACACCTTC. Translation: CSVKTGGSDGYTF. The chain uses TRBV29-1 and TRBJ1-2, with 9 bases lining up with TRBD1. The V and J ends lost 5 bases and 6 bases, in that order; junction bases with no gene match: 7. CDR1 and CDR2 from the germline V gene are SQVTM and ANQGSEA. There are 13 residues in the CDR3.

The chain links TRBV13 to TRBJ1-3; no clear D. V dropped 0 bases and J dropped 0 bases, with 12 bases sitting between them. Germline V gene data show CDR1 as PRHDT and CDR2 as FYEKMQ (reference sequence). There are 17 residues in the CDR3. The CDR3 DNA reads TGTGCCAGCAGCTTAGGCCTAGCGGGCTTCTCTGGAAACACCATATATTTT. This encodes CASSLGLAGFSGNTIYF. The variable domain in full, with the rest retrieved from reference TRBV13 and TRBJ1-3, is AAGVIQSPRHLIKEKRETATLKCYPIPRHDTVYWYQQGPGQDPQFLISFYEKMQSDKGSIPDRFSAQQFSDYHSELNMSSLELGDSALYFCASSLGLAGFSGNTIYFGEGSWLTVV.

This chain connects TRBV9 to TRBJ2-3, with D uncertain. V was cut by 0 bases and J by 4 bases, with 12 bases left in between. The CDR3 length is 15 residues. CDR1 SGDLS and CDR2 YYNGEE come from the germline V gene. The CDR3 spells CASSVALPHSDTQYF. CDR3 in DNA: TGTGCCAGCAGCGTAGCCCTCCCTCACTCAGATACGCAGTATTTT.

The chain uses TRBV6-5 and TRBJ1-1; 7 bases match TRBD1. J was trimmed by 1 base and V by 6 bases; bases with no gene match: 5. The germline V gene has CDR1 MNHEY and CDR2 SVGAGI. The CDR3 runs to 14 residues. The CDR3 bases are TGTGCCAGCAGCTTACGACAGGGGAACACTGAAGCTTTCTTT. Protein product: CASSLRQGNTEAFF.

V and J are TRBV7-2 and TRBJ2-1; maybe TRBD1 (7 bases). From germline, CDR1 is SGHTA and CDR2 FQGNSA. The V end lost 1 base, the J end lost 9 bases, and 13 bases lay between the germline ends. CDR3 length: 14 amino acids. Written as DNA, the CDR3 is TGTGCCAGCAGCTTAGTGGCAGGGGGGAGTGAGCAGTTCTTC. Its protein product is CASSLVAGGSEQFF.

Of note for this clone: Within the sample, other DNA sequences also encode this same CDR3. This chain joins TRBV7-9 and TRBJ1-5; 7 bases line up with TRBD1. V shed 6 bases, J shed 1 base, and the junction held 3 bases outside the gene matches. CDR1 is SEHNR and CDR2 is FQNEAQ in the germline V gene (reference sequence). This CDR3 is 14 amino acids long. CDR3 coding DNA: TGTGCCAGCAGTTCGACAGGGAGCAATCAGCCCCAGCATTTT. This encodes CASSSTGSNQPQHF.

Here the CDR3 reads CASSADILNTEAFF. In DNA form, the CDR3 reads TGTGCCAGCAGCGCAGACATCTTGAACACTGAAGCTTTCTTT. V usage is TRBV9 and J usage is TRBJ1-1; D ambiguous. Germline CDR1 and CDR2: SGDLS and YYNGEE. The CDR3 covers 14 residues. V lost 3 bases, J lost 0 bases, and 9 bases lay in between.

The CDR3 nucleotides read TGTGCCAGCAGCCAGACTAGGGGGAACACTGAAGCTTTCTTT. Translation: CASSQTRGNTEAFF. The V gene is TRBV6-5, the J gene TRBJ1-1; the D gene is possibly TRBD1 (5 bases). The germline V gene encodes CDR1 MNHEY and CDR2 SVGAGI. Trimming left V 6 bases short and J 1 base short, with 12 bases between. This CDR3 has 14 residues.

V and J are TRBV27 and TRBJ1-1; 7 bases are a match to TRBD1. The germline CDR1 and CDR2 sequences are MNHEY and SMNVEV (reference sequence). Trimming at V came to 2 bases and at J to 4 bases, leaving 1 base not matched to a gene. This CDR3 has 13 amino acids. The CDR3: CASSLGDSTEAFF. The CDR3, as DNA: TGTGCCAGCAGTTTAGGGGACAGCACTGAAGCTTTCTTT.

The CDR3, as DNA: TGCGCCAGCAGCTTGGGTAGGAACACTGAAGCTTTCTTT. Amino acid sequence: CASSLGRNTEAFF. The chain recombines TRBV5-1 with TRBJ1-1; D is unresolved. The CDR3 is 13 amino acids. Germline V gene sequence: CDR1 SGHRS, CDR2 YFSETQ. Trimming cost V 0 bases and J 1 base, with 4 bases left between them.

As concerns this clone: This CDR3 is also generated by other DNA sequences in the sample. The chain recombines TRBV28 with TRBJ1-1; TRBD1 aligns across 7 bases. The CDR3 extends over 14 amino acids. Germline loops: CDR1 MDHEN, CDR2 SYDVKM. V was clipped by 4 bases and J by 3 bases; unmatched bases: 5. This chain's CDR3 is CASSSTGLYTEAFF. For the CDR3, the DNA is TGTGCCAGCAGTTCGACAGGGTTGTACACTGAAGCTTTCTTT. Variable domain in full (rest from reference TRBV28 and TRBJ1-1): DVKVTQSSRYLVKRTGEKVFLECVQDMDHENMFWYRQDPGLGLRLIYFSYDVKMKEKGDIPEGYSVSREKKERFSLILESASTNQTSMYLCASSSTGLYTEAFFGQGTRLTVV.

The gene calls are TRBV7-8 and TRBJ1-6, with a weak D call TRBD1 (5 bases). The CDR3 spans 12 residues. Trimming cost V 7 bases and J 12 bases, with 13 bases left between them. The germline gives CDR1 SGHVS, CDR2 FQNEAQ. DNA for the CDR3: TGTGCCAGCAAAACGGGGGGAGAACCCCTCCACTTT. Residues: CASKTGGEPLHF. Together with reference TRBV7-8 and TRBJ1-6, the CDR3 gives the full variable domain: GAGVSQSPRYKVAKRGQDVALRCDPISGHVSLFWYQQALGQGPEFLTYFQNEAQLDKSGLPSDRFFAERPEGSVSTLKIQRTQQEDSAVYLCASKTGGEPLHFGNGTRLTVT.

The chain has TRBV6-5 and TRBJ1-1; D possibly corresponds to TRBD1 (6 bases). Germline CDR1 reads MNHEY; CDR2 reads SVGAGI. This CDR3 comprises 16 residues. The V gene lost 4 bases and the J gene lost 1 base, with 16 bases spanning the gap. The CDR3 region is CASSSGQGPSNTEAFF. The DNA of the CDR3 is TGTGCCAGCAGTTCTGGGCAGGGGCCCTCGAACACTGAAGCTTTCTTT.

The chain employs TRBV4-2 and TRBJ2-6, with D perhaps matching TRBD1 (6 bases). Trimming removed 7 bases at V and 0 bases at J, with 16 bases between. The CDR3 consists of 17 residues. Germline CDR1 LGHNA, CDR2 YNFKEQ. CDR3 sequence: CASTSSTGISGANVLTF. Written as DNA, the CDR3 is TGTGCCAGCACTTCATCGACAGGCATCTCTGGGGCCAACGTCCTGACTTTC.

CDR3 in amino acids: CSVALAGASEETQYF. The CDR3 DNA follows: TGCAGCGTTGCCCTAGCGGGGGCTAGCGAAGAGACCCAGTACTTC. The V call is TRBV29-1, the J call TRBJ2-5; 10 bases line up with TRBD2. The CDR3 is 15 residues long. Unmatched junction bases numbered 8, after V lost 4 bases and J lost 3 bases. Germline CDR1 SQVTM, CDR2 ANQGSEA.

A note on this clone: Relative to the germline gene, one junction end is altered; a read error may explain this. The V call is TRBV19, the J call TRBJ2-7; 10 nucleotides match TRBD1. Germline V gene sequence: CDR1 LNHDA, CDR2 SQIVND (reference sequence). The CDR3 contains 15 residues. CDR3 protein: CASSAGQGVAYGQYF. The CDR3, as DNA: TGTGCCAGTAGTGCCGGACAGGGGGTAGCCTACGGGCAGTACTTC.